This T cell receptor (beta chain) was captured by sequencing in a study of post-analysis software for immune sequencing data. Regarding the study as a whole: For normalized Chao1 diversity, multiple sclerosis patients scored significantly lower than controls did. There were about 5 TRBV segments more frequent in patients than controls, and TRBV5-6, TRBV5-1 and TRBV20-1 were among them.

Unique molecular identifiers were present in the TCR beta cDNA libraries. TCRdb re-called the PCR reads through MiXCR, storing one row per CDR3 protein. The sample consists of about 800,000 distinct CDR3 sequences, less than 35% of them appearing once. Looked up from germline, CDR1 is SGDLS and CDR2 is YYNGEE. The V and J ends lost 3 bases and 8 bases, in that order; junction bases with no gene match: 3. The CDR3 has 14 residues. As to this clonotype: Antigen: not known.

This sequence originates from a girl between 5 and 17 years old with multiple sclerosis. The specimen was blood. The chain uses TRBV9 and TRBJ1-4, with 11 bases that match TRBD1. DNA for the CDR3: TGTGCCAGCAGCGCGGACAGGGGGCAGGAAAAACTGTTTTTT. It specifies CASSADRGQEKLFF.